The clone carrying this TCR beta chain was counted at least ten times. Its specificity is unknown. CDR1 and CDR2 from the germline V gene are KGHSH and LQKENI. V was clipped by 3 bases and J by 3 bases, with 14 bases between them. The CDR3 sequence is 15 residues long. These data originate in a study of T cells in Graves' hyperthyroidism and ophthalmopathy. Study-wide points: Expanded thyroid clonotypes (above 0.001) were mostly also found in blood. Prediction of ophthalmopathy progression came a median 6.5 months pre-onset.

TCR beta CDR3 region amplification was performed from RNA transcripts. Researchers ran a first-round RT-PCR on the TCR CDR3 using the HTBI primer set. In TCRdb, the multiplex PCR reads were re-called with MiXCR into one record per CDR3 protein. This sample carries 300,000 to 450,000 distinct CDR3 sequences, about a sixth of them seen once, and the ten largest clones take 34%. This chain links TRBV18 with TRBJ2-5, with D possibly matching TRBD1 (5 bases). What was sequenced was blood. This sequence was found in a young woman with Graves' hyperthyroidism that later progressed to Graves' ophthalmopathy. The CDR3 loop is CASSPLHEGEETQYF. In DNA, the CDR3 is TGTGCCAGCTCACCCCTGCATGAAGGGGAAGAGACCCAGTACTTC.